The 32 T cell receptor beta chains below were found in one sample sequenced in a study of cytomegalovirus exposure and HLA in healthy donors. The PCR had 60 Vbeta and 13 Jbeta primers. The method was immunoSEQ multiplex PCR; TCRdb's version includes in-frame clones alone and lacks a portion of them. Here the sample spans more than 100,000 clones, roughly 80% being singletons. Sequencing was done on a sample of PBMCs. These receptors were collected from a man aged 50-59 years in good health and CMV-seropositive.

The chain has TRBV7-9 and TRBJ2-2; 10 bases line up with TRBD2. The CDR3 contains 16 residues. V was clipped by 6 bases and J by 3 bases; unmatched bases: 7. Germline CDR1 is SEHNR and CDR2 is FQNEAQ (reference sequence). The CDR3 nucleotides read TGTGCCAGCAGTCCGGACAGCGGGAGGGACACCGGGGAGCTGTTTTTT. Residues: CASSPDSGRDTGELFF.

The chain recombines TRBV30 with TRBJ1-3; D may be TRBD1 (6 bases). The germline CDR1 and CDR2 sequences are GTSNPN and SVGIG (reference sequence). The V and J ends lost 5 bases and 2 bases respectively, with 10 bases between them. The CDR3 sequence is 13 residues long. The DNA for the CDR3 is TGTGCCTGGGCCCGGACAGCTGGAAACACCATATATTTT. It is translated as CAWARTAGNTIYF. Complete variable domain (other parts from reference TRBV30 and TRBJ1-3): SQTIHQWPATLVQPVGSPLSLECTVEGTSNPNLYWYRQAAGRGLQLLFYSVGIGQISSEVPQNLSASRPQDRQFILSSKKLLLSDSGFYLCAWARTAGNTIYFGEGSWLTVV.

The J gene is TRBJ2-5, the V gene TRBV2, with D possibly being TRBD2 (6 bases). The J call is in doubt because the DNA end fits TRBJ2-7 better. The germline V gene has CDR1 SNHLY and CDR2 FYNNEI. This CDR3 comprises 12 residues. The CDR3 nucleotides read TGTGCCAGCGGGCGGGACTCCTACGAGCAGTACTTC. Translated, it gives CASGRDSYEQYF.

The chain couples TRBV6-5 to TRBJ2-5, with D perhaps TRBD1 (5 bases). The J call may be in error: the DNA end matches TRBJ2-7 better. The CDR3 has 14 residues. Germline assignment: CDR1 MNHEY and CDR2 SVGAGI. CDR3 loop: CASSYSTAGYEQYF. The CDR3 bases are TGTGCCAGCAGTTACTCGACAGCAGGCTACGAGCAGTACTTC.

V gene TRBV28 combines with J gene TRBJ2-7; TRBD1 matches at 9 bases. The CDR3 runs 16 residues. CDR1 is MDHEN, CDR2 SYDVKM, per germline. V shed 2 bases and J 3 bases; nucleotides not matched to a gene: 8. CDR3: CASSLGSGGQGYEQYF. CDR3 nucleotide sequence: TGTGCCAGCAGTTTAGGATCTGGGGGACAGGGCTACGAGCAGTACTTC. Full variable domain (rest looked up from reference TRBV28 and TRBJ2-7): DVKVTQSSRYLVKRTGEKVFLECVQDMDHENMFWYRQDPGLGLRLIYFSYDVKMKEKGDIPEGYSVSREKKERFSLILESASTNQTSMYLCASSLGSGGQGYEQYFGPGTRLTVT.

The genes are TRBV15 and TRBJ2-3; 10 positions match TRBD2. Germline V lookup: CDR1 LNHNV, CDR2 YYDKDF (reference sequence). This CDR3 comprises 16 residues. The J segment lost 2 bases and the V segment lost 2 bases, leaving 4 bases of the junction unmatched. CDR3 region: CATSRSSGRITDTQYF. CDR3 coding DNA: TGTGCCACCAGCAGATCTAGCGGGAGAATCACAGATACGCAGTATTTT. Supplemented by reference TRBV15 and TRBJ2-3, the full variable domain reads DAMVIQNPRYQVTQFGKPVTLSCSQTLNHNVMYWYQQKSSQAPKLLFHYYDKDFNNEADTPDNFQSRRPNTSFCFLDIRSPGLGDTAMYLCATSRSSGRITDTQYFGPGTRLTVL.

The V gene is TRBV30, the J gene TRBJ2-5; TRBD1 might be the D (7 bases). V shed 1 base and J shed 5 bases, with 11 bases lying between them. The CDR3 runs to 13 residues. The germline V gene encodes CDR1 GTSNPN and CDR2 SVGIG (reference sequence). The CDR3 bases are TGTGCCTGGAGTGACAGGGGAGGCGAGACCCAGTACTTC. This encodes CAWSDRGGETQYF.

The rearrangement uses TRBV19 and TRBJ2-5; 7 nucleotides line up with TRBD2. The CDR3 sequence is 16 residues long. The germline V gene has CDR1 LNHDA and CDR2 SQIVND (reference sequence). V lost 5 bases to trimming and J lost 3 bases; unmatched junction nucleotides: 12. The CDR3, as DNA: TGTGCCAGTAGTCACCTAGCGGCTTACGGGGAAGAGACCCAGTACTTC. Translation gives CASSHLAAYGEETQYF.

The chain recombines TRBV18 with TRBJ2-4, with TRBD1 identical over 10 bases. CDR1 and CDR2 (germline): KGHSH, LQKENI. Unmatched junction bases numbered 6, after V lost 3 bases and J lost 1 base. The CDR3 has 17 amino acids. The CDR3 DNA reads as TGTGCCAGCTCACCGGGACAGGGGATGACGGCCAAAAACATTCAGTACTTC. It codes for CASSPGQGMTAKNIQYF.

This chain uses TRBV29-1 with TRBJ2-1; D perhaps matches TRBD1 (6 bases). Between the trimmed V and J ends, which lost 4 bases and 8 bases, there was a span of 9 bases. Germline V gives CDR1 SQVTM, CDR2 ANQGSEA. The CDR3 runs 11 residues. The CDR3, as DNA: TGCAGCGTTGTACCAGGGGATGAGCAGTTCTTC. Translating gives CSVVPGDEQFF.

The chain carries TRBV29-1 and TRBJ2-1; TRBD2 aligns across 10 bases. Germline trimming cut 3 bases from V and 9 bases from J; bases unmatched to any gene: 8. The CDR3 contains 14 residues. Germline lookup yields CDR1 SQVTM and CDR2 ANQGSEA. CDR3 coding DNA: TGCAGCGTTGATTCAGTAGCGGGAGGCTCTGAGCAGTTCTTC. Translation: CSVDSVAGGSEQFF.

This chain connects TRBV7-8 to TRBJ2-7; possible D gene TRBD2, 6 bases. Looked up from germline, CDR1 is SGHVS and CDR2 is FQNEAQ. CDR3 length equals 15 residues. Trimming cost V 5 bases and J 0 bases, with 14 bases left between them. The CDR3 region is CASSGSGKSSYEQYF. The CDR3 region has the DNA TGTGCCAGCAGCGGTAGCGGTAAGAGCTCCTACGAGCAGTACTTC.

V is TRBV7-9 and J is TRBJ2-6, with a tentative D call TRBD1 (5 bases). The germline gives CDR1 SEHNR, CDR2 FQNEAQ (reference sequence). The CDR3 runs to 18 residues. With 5 bases removed from V and 0 bases from J, the gap between germline ends came to 17 bases. The CDR3 loop is CASSHPPTAISGANVLTF. The CDR3 region has the DNA TGTGCCAGCAGCCACCCCCCGACAGCCATCTCTGGGGCCAACGTCCTGACTTTC.

The chain is built from TRBV2 and TRBJ2-5, with TRBD2 matching over 8 bases. Matching the DNA end better, TRBJ2-7 makes the J call doubtful. CDR1 is SNHLY, CDR2 FYNNEI, per germline. CDR3 size: 14 residues. As DNA, the CDR3 is TGTGCCAGCAGTGAACCAGCGGGAGCCTACGAGCAGTACTTC. It is translated as CASSEPAGAYEQYF.

V gene TRBV15 combines with J gene TRBJ1-5; TRBD1 is a possible D gene (6 bases). Germline V gene lookup returns CDR1 LNHNV and CDR2 YYDKDF (reference sequence). The CDR3 covers 16 residues. Trimming pared 5 bases from V and 4 bases from J, leaving 18 bases between. CDR3 sequence: CATSFQSRGGNQPQHF. The CDR3 DNA follows: TGTGCCACCAGCTTCCAGAGCAGGGGCGGGAATCAGCCCCAGCATTTT. Full variable domain (rest looked up from reference TRBV15 and TRBJ1-5): DAMVIQNPRYQVTQFGKPVTLSCSQTLNHNVMYWYQQKSSQAPKLLFHYYDKDFNNEADTPDNFQSRRPNTSFCFLDIRSPGLGDTAMYLCATSFQSRGGNQPQHFGDGTRLSIL.

The J gene is TRBJ2-1, the V gene TRBV2, with D possibly matching TRBD2 (5 bases). This CDR3 spans 12 amino acids. CDR1 and CDR2 (germline): SNHLY, FYNNEI. Trimming took off 11 bases at V and 7 bases at J, with 15 bases between the two ends. CDR3 loop: CAVQRLGNEQFF. CDR3 nucleotides: TGTGCCGTCCAGCGGCTGGGGAATGAGCAGTTCTTC.

Only a few counts were recorded for this clone. The chain has TRBV28 and TRBJ2-1, with 8 positions matching TRBD1. Germline-derived CDR1 and CDR2 are MDHEN and SYDVKM. This CDR3 comprises 17 residues. V gave up 5 bases and J gave up 0 bases; unmatched junction bases: 9. CDR3 coding DNA: TGTGCCAGCAGTCCACTATTACAGGGGGGCTCCTACAATGAGCAGTTCTTC. Translated, it gives CASSPLLQGGSYNEQFF.

The chain employs TRBV6-5 and TRBJ2-4; 9 bases are shared with TRBD1. Per germline, CDR1 MNHEY and CDR2 SVGAGI. The CDR3 spans 13 residues. Trimming removed 7 bases from V and 6 bases from J; junction bases left unmatched: 4. This CDR3 reads CASTGTGINIQYF. The CDR3 bases are TGTGCCAGCACCGGGACAGGGATAAACATTCAGTACTTC.

In its sample, this clone was seen once. The chain combines TRBV14 with TRBJ1-2; the match to TRBD1 covers 9 bases. Germline V lookup: CDR1 SGHDN, CDR2 FVKESK. J gave up 4 bases and V 4 bases, and 4 bases lay outside the gene matches. The CDR3 spans 14 residues. In DNA form, the CDR3 reads TGTGCCAGCAGCCGACAGACAGGGGGCTATGGCTACACCTTC. Protein sequence: CASSRQTGGYGYTF.

The V call is TRBV28, the J call TRBJ2-7; possible D gene TRBD2, 6 bases. The V gene lost 10 bases and the J gene lost 5 bases, with 18 bases spanning the gap. CDR3 length: 13 amino acids. In germline, CDR1 is MDHEN, CDR2 SYDVKM. CDR3 loop: CATKGTPSDEQYF. The CDR3 nucleotides are TGTGCCACTAAGGGGACTCCTAGCGACGAGCAGTACTTC.

The chain links TRBV27 to TRBJ2-2; D is unclear. This CDR3 spans 13 amino acids. The germline gives CDR1 MNHEY, CDR2 SMNVEV (reference sequence). The germline V and J ends were trimmed by 5 bases and 0 bases, with 4 bases remaining between them. DNA for the CDR3: TGTGCCAGCAGTGGAGCGAACACCGGGGAGCTGTTTTTT. Protein product: CASSGANTGELFF.

This chain connects TRBV5-1 to TRBJ2-3; 12 nucleotides agree with TRBD2. Germline CDR1 reads SGHRS; CDR2 reads YFSETQ. V gave up 0 bases and J gave up 0 bases; unmatched junction bases: 8. This CDR3 contains 19 residues. The CDR3 is CASSLEGLAGILSTDTQYF. The CDR3 region has the DNA TGCGCCAGCAGCTTGGAAGGACTAGCGGGAATCCTGAGCACAGATACGCAGTATTTT.

This clone was observed a few times. This rearrangement joins TRBV28 to TRBJ2-1; 9 bases agree with TRBD1. This CDR3 is built from 12 residues. Germline V gene lookup returns CDR1 MDHEN and CDR2 SYDVKM. V dropped 6 bases and J dropped 11; count of bases not matched to a gene: 5. The CDR3: CASSGDREKQFF. The CDR3 bases are TGTGCCAGCAGCGGGGACAGGGAGAAGCAGTTCTTC.

This clone has just a few counts. The chain links TRBV5-1 to TRBJ2-2, with TRBD1 identical over 7 bases. CDR3 size: 15 residues. The ends lost 0 bases at V and 6 bases at J; junction bases unmatched: 5. CDR1 and CDR2 (germline): SGHRS, YFSETQ. Here the CDR3 DNA reads TGCGCCAGCAGCTTGGGACAGGGTGGGCCCGGGGAGCTGTTTTTT. Amino acid sequence: CASSLGQGGPGELFF.

This clone was counted only a few times. This chain links TRBV7-9 with TRBJ1-4, with 11 bases matching TRBD1. The CDR3 sequence is 15 residues long. Germline V gives CDR1 SEHNR, CDR2 FQNEAQ (reference sequence). The V gene end was trimmed by 1 base and the J gene end by 8 bases; junction bases not matched to a gene: 3. The CDR3 DNA sequence: TGTGCCAGCAGCTTAGGGACAGGGGGCAACGAAAAACTGTTTTTT. It is translated as CASSLGTGGNEKLFF.

Note on this clone: At one end the junction does not follow the germline gene, possibly because of a read error. This chain connects TRBV2 to TRBJ2-7; 7 bases are a match to TRBD1. This CDR3 contains 15 residues. Germline V gene lookup returns CDR1 SNHLY and CDR2 FYNNEI. The CDR3 loop reads CASSERQGVSHEQYF. Written as DNA, the CDR3 is TGTGCCAGCAGTGAAAGGCAGGGGGTCTCCCACGAGCAGTACTTC. Full variable domain (remainder filled in from reference TRBV2 and TRBJ2-7): EPEVTQTPSHQVTQMGQEVILRCVPISNHLYFYWYRQILGQKVEFLVSFYNNEISEKSEIFDDQFSVERPDGSNFTLKIRSTKLEDSAMYFCASSERQGVSHEQYFGPGTRLTVT.

This chain's CDR3 is CASSPKSGTGDNEQFF. The CDR3 coding sequence is TGTGCCAGCAGCCCCAAAAGCGGGACAGGGGACAATGAGCAGTTCTTC. This chain uses TRBV9 with TRBJ2-1, with TRBD1 matching 10 bases. This CDR3 region has 16 residues. V was clipped by 4 bases and J by 5 bases; unmatched bases: 9. Per the germline V gene, CDR1 is SGDLS and CDR2 is YYNGEE.

The rearrangement uses TRBV6-5 and TRBJ2-1; possible D gene TRBD1, 6 bases. V shed 2 bases and J shed 8 bases, with 13 bases lying between them. The CDR3 contains 14 residues. Germline loops: CDR1 MNHEY, CDR2 SVGAGI. The CDR3 DNA reads as TGTGCCAGCAGTTACCAGCAGGGGTCCGATGAGCAGTTCTTC. Amino acid sequence: CASSYQQGSDEQFF.

This chain joins TRBV7-3 and TRBJ2-1; 7 nucleotides align to TRBD1. This CDR3 has 16 residues. J gave up 7 bases and V 5 bases, and 14 bases lay outside the gene matches. Germline V CDR1 and CDR2: SGHTA, FQGTGA. The DNA of the CDR3 is TGTGCCAGCAGCCTCCTCGGGACAGAGGTTAAAAATGAGCAGTTCTTC. Protein sequence: CASSLLGTEVKNEQFF.

The rearrangement joins TRBV27 to TRBJ2-7, with 7 bases aligning to TRBD2. The CDR3 extends over 15 amino acids. Germline V gene lookup returns CDR1 MNHEY and CDR2 SMNVEV (reference sequence). Germline trimming cut 0 bases from V and 0 bases from J; bases unmatched to any gene: 2. CDR3 protein: CASSLSGDYSYEQYF. The DNA of the CDR3 is TGTGCCAGCAGTTTATCGGGGGACTACTCCTACGAGCAGTACTTC.

The chain couples TRBV6-6 to TRBJ2-3, with TRBD2 matching over 12 bases. The J segment lost 7 bases and the V segment lost 6 bases, leaving 8 bases of the junction unmatched. The CDR3 is made up of 15 amino acids. The V gene's germline CDR1 is MNHNY and CDR2 SVGAGI (reference sequence). CDR3 loop: CASSPRLAGVHTQYF. In DNA form, the CDR3 reads TGTGCCAGCAGCCCCCGACTAGCGGGAGTTCATACGCAGTATTTT.

The chain carries TRBV30 and TRBJ2-7; the D gene is possibly TRBD2 (6 bases). Trimming pared 6 bases from V and 1 base from J, leaving 10 bases between. Per germline, CDR1 GTSNPN and CDR2 SVGIG (reference sequence). CDR3 length equals 12 residues. In DNA form, the CDR3 reads TGTGCCTGTTCTCTAGCGTCCTACGAGCAGTACTTC. Translating it yields CACSLASYEQYF.